This T cell receptor beta chain stems from a study of cytomegalovirus exposure and HLA in healthy donors. The V and J ends lost 6 bases and 3 bases respectively, with 12 bases between them. This CDR3 spans 13 amino acids. Germline CDR1 reads SNHLY; CDR2 reads FYNNEI. The PCR had 60 Vbeta and 13 Jbeta primers. Repertoires were generated with immunoSEQ multiplex PCR, while TCRdb's copy carries only in-frame clones and drops some. The sample lists 110,000 to 150,000 clones, 65% to 80% occurring once. The J gene is TRBJ2-7, the V gene TRBV2; weak D call: TRBD2 (6 bases). This receptor was identified in a man younger than 45 in good health and CMV-seronegative. Sample: PBMCs. The CDR3 DNA follows: TGTGCCAGCAGGATCCGGGAGCGCTACGAGCAGTACTTC. It is translated as CASRIRERYEQYF. Full variable domain (outside the CDR3, taken from reference TRBV2 and TRBJ2-7): EPEVTQTPSHQVTQMGQEVILRCVPISNHLYFYWYRQILGQKVEFLVSFYNNEISEKSEIFDDQFSVERPDGSNFTLKIRSTKLEDSAMYFCASRIRERYEQYFGPGTRLTVT.